This TCR beta chain originates from a study of OX40 agonist ivuxolimab in advanced cancers. The assay was immunoSEQ multiplex PCR, and TCRdb's table has in-frame clones only and misses some. The profile shows 45,000 to 55,000 clones, around 81% of them singletons. Trimming took 6 bases from V and 0 from J, leaving 9 bases between them. CDR1 is MDHEN, CDR2 SYDVKM, per germline. The CDR3 is 14 residues long. This clonotype was sampled from an adult with an advanced solid tumor such as melanoma, head and neck, liver or kidney cancer. This sequence joins TRBV28 and TRBJ1-5, with a tentative D call TRBD1 (6 bases). This sample comprised CD4+ or CD8+ T cells sorted from blood, obtained in a trial of the OX40 agonist ivuxolimab. The DNA of the CDR3 is TGTGCCAGCAGGGACAGCTATAGCAATCAGCCCCAGCATTTT. As protein: CASRDSYSNQPQHF.